This TCR beta chain stems from a study of Ad26.COV2.S vaccination and SARS-CoV-2 variants. As regards this clone: Other DNA sequences in the same sample also yield this CDR3.

Repertoires were generated with immunoSEQ multiplex PCR, while TCRdb's copy carries only in-frame clones and drops some. This sample has 300,000 to 450,000 clones; just over 90% occur once, and the top ten carry 3.5% to 4.5%. The CDR3 is 13 residues long. The germline V and J ends were trimmed by 0 bases and 4 bases, with 7 bases remaining between them. Per the germline V gene, CDR1 is SGHNT and CDR2 is YYREEE (reference sequence). The TCR comes from a human donor who had recovered from COVID-19. The rearrangement joins TRBV5-4 to TRBJ1-2; D ambiguous. The input for sequencing was peripheral blood, taken after recovery from COVID-19. The CDR3 DNA follows: TGTGCCAGCAGCTTGGCAGGAACCTATGGCTACACCTTC. Protein product: CASSLAGTYGYTF.